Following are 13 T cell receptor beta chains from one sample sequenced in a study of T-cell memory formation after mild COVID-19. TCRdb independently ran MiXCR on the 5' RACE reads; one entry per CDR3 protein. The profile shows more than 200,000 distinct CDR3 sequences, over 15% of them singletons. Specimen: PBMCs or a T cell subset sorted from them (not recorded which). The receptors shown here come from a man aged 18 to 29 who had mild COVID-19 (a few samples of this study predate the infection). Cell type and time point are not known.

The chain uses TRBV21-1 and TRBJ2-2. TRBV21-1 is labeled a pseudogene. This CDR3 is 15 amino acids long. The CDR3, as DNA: TGTGCCAGCAGCAAAGAGCCGGGGAACACCGGGGAGCTGTTTTTT. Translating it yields CASSKEPGNTGELFF.

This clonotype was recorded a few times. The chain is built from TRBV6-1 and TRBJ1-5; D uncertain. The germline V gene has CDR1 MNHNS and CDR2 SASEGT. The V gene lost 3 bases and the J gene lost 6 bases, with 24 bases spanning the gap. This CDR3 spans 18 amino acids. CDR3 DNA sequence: TGTGCCAGCAGTGATGCAACCATTCGGTCGACCCAGGCTCAGCCCCAGCATTTT. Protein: CASSDATIRSTQAQPQHF.

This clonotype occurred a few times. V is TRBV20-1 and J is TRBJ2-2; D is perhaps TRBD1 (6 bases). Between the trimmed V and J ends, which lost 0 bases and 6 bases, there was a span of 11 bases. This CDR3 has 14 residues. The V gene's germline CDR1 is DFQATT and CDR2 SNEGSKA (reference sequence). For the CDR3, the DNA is TGCAGTGCTAGAGACCCTACAGGGCCCGGGGAGCTGTTTTTT. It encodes CSARDPTGPGELFF.

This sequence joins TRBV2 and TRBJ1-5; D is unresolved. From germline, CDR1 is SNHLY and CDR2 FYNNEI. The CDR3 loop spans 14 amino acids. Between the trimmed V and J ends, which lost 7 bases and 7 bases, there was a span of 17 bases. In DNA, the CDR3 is TGTGCCAGCACTAAGGACCCCATGTACCAGCCCCAGCATTTT. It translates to CASTKDPMYQPQHF.

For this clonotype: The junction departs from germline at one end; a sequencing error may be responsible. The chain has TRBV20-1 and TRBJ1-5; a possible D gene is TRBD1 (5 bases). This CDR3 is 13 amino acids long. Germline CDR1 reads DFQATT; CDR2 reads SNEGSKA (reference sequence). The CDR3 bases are TGCAGTGCTAGAGACGCGGGACGACAGCCCGAGCATTTT. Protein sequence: CSARDAGRQPEHF.

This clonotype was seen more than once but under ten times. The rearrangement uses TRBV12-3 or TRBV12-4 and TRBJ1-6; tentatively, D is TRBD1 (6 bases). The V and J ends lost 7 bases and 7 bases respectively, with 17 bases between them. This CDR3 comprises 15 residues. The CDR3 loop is CASTITGGGNSPLHF. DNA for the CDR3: TGTGCCAGCACTATAACGGGGGGCGGCAATTCACCCCTCCACTTT.

In nucleotides, the CDR3 is TGTGCCAGCAGTTTCCGTGGGGGGAACAATGAGCAGTTCTTC. Protein sequence: CASSFRGGNNEQFF. V gene TRBV12-3 or TRBV12-4 combines with J gene TRBJ2-1; D perhaps matches TRBD2 (6 bases). V was clipped by 3 bases and J by 5 bases, with 11 bases between them. CDR3 length: 14 residues.

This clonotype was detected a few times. CDR3 in DNA: TGCAGTGCCCCAGGGACAGGGTTTGGTGAAAAACTGTTTTTT. This encodes CSAPGTGFGEKLFF. This chain uses TRBV20-1 with TRBJ1-4, with TRBD1 matching over 9 bases. Germline values: CDR1 DFQATT, CDR2 SNEGSKA (reference sequence). V lost 6 bases to trimming and J lost 7 bases; unmatched junction nucleotides: 9. CDR3 length: 14 amino acids.

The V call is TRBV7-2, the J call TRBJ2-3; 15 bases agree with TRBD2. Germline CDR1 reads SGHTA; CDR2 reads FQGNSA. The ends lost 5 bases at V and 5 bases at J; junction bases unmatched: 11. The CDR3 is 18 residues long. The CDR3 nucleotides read TGTGCCAGCAGCCGATATGGGACTAGCGGGGGGCGGGGAGATACGCAGTATTTT. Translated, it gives CASSRYGTSGGRGDTQYF. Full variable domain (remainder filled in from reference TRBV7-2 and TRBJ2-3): GAGVSQSPSNKVTEKGKDVELRCDPISGHTALYWYRQSLGQGLEFLIYFQGNSAPDKSGLPSDRFSAERTGGSVSTLTIQRTQQEDSAVYLCASSRYGTSGGRGDTQYFGPGTRLTVL.

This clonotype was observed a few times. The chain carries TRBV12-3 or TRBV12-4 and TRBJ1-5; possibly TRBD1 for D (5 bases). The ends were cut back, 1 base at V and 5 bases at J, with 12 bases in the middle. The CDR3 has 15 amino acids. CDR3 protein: CASSLEWGVHQPQHF. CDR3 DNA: TGTGCCAGCAGTTTAGAGTGGGGGGTACATCAGCCCCAGCATTTT.

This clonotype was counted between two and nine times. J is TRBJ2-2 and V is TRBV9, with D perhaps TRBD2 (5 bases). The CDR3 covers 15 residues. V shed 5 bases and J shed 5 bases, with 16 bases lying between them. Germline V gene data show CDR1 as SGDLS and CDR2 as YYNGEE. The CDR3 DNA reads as TGTGCCAGCAGGCCGGGAACCCGGAGTACCGGGGAGCTGTTTTTT. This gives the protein CASRPGTRSTGELFF.

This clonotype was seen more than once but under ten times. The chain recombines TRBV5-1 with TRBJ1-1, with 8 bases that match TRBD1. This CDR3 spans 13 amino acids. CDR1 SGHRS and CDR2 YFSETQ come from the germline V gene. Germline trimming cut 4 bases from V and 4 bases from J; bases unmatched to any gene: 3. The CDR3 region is CASSGQGATEAFF. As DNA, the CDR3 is TGCGCCAGCAGCGGACAGGGTGCCACTGAAGCTTTCTTT.

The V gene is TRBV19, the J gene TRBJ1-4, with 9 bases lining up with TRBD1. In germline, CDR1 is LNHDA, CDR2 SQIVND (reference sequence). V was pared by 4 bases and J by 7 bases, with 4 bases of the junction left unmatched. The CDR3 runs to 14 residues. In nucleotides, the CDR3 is TGTGCCAGTAGTACCGGACAGGGGACTGAAAAACTGTTTTTT. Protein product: CASSTGQGTEKLFF.